This TCR beta chain was sequenced during a study of T cell responses to AZD1222 COVID-19 vaccine. Study-level information: Second-dose schedules of about 4 or about 12 weeks were combined. Study-level points and caveats: Only 5 or 6 people who got AZD1222 tested seropositive at baseline. Clonal diversity may have been underestimated in mostly white British donors.

The CDR3 consists of 13 residues. Trimming removed 8 bases at V and 3 bases at J, with 11 bases between. CDR1 SNHLY and CDR2 FYNNEI come from the germline V gene. Some clones are missing from TCRdb's copy, which holds only in-frame ones; the method was immunoSEQ multiplex PCR. Among about 100,000 clones listed, 80% to 95% were seen once. Points on this clone: Its cognate antigen is unknown.

This material consisted of peripheral blood, taken on day 0 of AZD1222 vaccination. The chain uses TRBV2 and TRBJ1-3; D remains unclear. The clonotype comes from an adult in good health. CDR3 sequence: CASQDWRGNTIYF. CDR3 nucleotides: TGTGCCAGCCAGGACTGGCGTGGAAACACCATATATTTT.